These 3 T cell receptor beta chains originate from one sample sequenced in a study of Ad26.COV2.S vaccination and SARS-CoV-2 variants. Clones were sequenced by immunoSEQ multiplex PCR, and TCRdb holds only the in-frame ones, with some missing. The sample shows around 340,000 clones, less than 90% of them seen only once. Specified treatment: some 20 received Ad26.COV2.S at low or high dose, single or two shots; roughly five received placebo; per-sample allocation not given. It was on day 63 after the first vaccine or placebo injection that samples were taken. The sample here was peripheral blood, taken in a trial of Ad26.COV2.S vaccine versus placebo. These TCRs come from a person aged 18-65 years who received the Ad26.COV2.S COVID-19 vaccine or a placebo.

The V call is TRBV11-2, the J call TRBJ2-3, with 7 nucleotides matching TRBD1. Per the germline V gene, CDR1 is SGHAT and CDR2 is FQNNGV. The CDR3 has 15 amino acids. Trimming removed 5 bases from V and 0 bases from J; junction bases left unmatched: 5. The CDR3: CASSLGQPSTDTQYF. Here the CDR3 DNA reads TGTGCCAGCAGCCTGGGACAGCCTAGCACAGATACGCAGTATTTT. Filled out from reference TRBV11-2 and TRBJ2-3, the complete variable domain reads EAGVAQSPRYKIIEKRQSVAFWCNPISGHATLYWYQQILGQGPKLLIQFQNNGVVDDSQLPKDRFSAERLKGVDSTLKIQPAKLEDSAVYLCASSLGQPSTDTQYFGPGTRLTVL.

This clone came up once. The CDR3 DNA reads TGCGCCTCGGTGCTAGCGGGTTTTGGGGATACGCAGTATTTT. It yields the protein CASVLAGFGDTQYF. The V and J genes are TRBV5-1 and TRBJ2-3, with 8 bases that match TRBD2. This CDR3 has 14 amino acids. J was trimmed by 6 bases and V by 10 bases; bases with no gene match: 13. Germline CDR1 reads SGHRS; CDR2 reads YFSETQ.

The chain links TRBV6-5 to TRBJ2-1, with TRBD1 matching over 10 bases. V was pared by 3 bases and J by 8 bases, with 7 bases of the junction left unmatched. Germline V gene sequence: CDR1 MNHEY, CDR2 SVGAGI. This CDR3 has 15 residues. The CDR3 DNA reads as TGTGCCAGCAGTTATCAGGGACAGGGGCTTTATGAGCAGTTCTTC. Translated, it gives CASSYQGQGLYEQFF.